A single sample gave rise to the 19 T cell receptor beta chains below, sequenced in a study of T cells in women clearing cervical HPV infection. Generated by immunoSEQ multiplex PCR, the TCRdb table keeps only in-frame clones and is missing some. The sample has about 32,000 clones; the top ten hold about 4.5%. Sequenced: blood buffy coat. These receptors originate from a woman between 18 and 70 years old with a cervical HPV16 infection that either progressed to CIN3+ or cleared (not recorded which).

To note about this clone: The sequence runs out 3 residues before the end of the CDR3; the remainder is reconstructed from the germline J gene. V and J are TRBV20-1 and TRBJ2-7; 8 nucleotides line up with TRBD1. V was clipped by 6 bases and J by 0 bases; unmatched bases: 4. The CDR3 covers 13 residues. Looked up from germline, CDR1 is DFQATT and CDR2 is SNEGSKA (reference sequence). The CDR3 region is CSAQGQVSYEQYF. The DNA read from the CDR3 is TGCAGTGCCCAGGGACAGGTCTCCTACGAG.

This chain's CDR3 is CASSWGLAGYNEQFF. The CDR3 DNA, read in part, is TGTGCCAGCAGCTGGGGACTAGCGGGATACAATGAG. The J gene is TRBJ2-1, the V gene TRBV5-6; 13 nucleotides match TRBD2. The read finishes 3 residues shy of the CDR3 end, and the germline J gene is used to complete it. Germline CDR1 SGHDT, CDR2 YYEEEE. V trimming: 3 bases; J trimming: 4 bases; junction bases outside the gene matches: 1. The CDR3 has 15 residues.

In the case of this clone: Read sequence stops 3 residues before the CDR3 end, and the germline J gene provides the missing end. The rearrangement links TRBV5-1 to TRBJ2-1; 9 bases are a match to TRBD1. Per the germline V gene, CDR1 is SGHRS and CDR2 is YFSETQ. This CDR3 has 16 residues. The trim removed 0 bases at V and 4 bases at J, leaving 5 bases unmatched. The CDR3 loop reads CASSLAGTGTYNEQFF. The CDR3 bases that were read are TGCGCCAGCAGCTTGGCCGGGACAGGGACTTACAATGAG.

On this clone itself: The junction departs from the called germline gene at one end, perhaps through a read error. The read stops 3 residues short of the end of the CDR3; the missing end is completed from the germline J gene. The same CDR3 arises from other DNA sequences in this sample as well. V is TRBV14 and J is TRBJ1-3; TRBD1 aligns across 7 bases. The CDR3 consists of 16 residues. Germline V gene sequence: CDR1 SGHDN, CDR2 FVKESK. Partial CDR3 DNA: TGTGCCAGCAGCCTTCGGGTTTCGGCAGGGGGAAACACG. Encoded protein: CASSLRVSAGGNT. The complete CDR3 reads CASSLRVSAGGNTIYF.

A word on this clone: The read ends 3 residues shy of where the CDR3 ends; the end is completed using the germline J gene. The chain employs TRBV5-1 and TRBJ2-3; 11 bases align to TRBD2. Per germline, CDR1 SGHRS and CDR2 YFSETQ. The CDR3 sequence is 17 residues long. The sequenced CDR3 bases are TGCGCCAGCAGCTCCTGGACTAGCGGGTGGGACCAAGAGACG. Translated, it gives CASSSWTSGWDQET. The complete CDR3 sequence is CASSSWTSGWDQETQYF.

On this clone: The CDR3 end falls 3 residues outside the read, so it is completed with the germline J gene. The J gene is TRBJ2-1, the V gene TRBV10-3; no clear D gene. Germline values: CDR1 ENHRY, CDR2 SYGVKD. The CDR3 loop spans 14 amino acids. Trimming pared 5 bases from V and 0 bases from J, leaving 8 bases between. CDR3 sequence reads: CAISLPSSYNEQFF. CDR3 bases read: TGTGCCATCAGTCTGCCCAGCTCCTACAATGAG.

Concerning this clone itself: The read ends 3 residues before the CDR3 terminus; that terminus is restored from the germline J gene. The chain is built from TRBV18 and TRBJ2-2; 9 nucleotides match TRBD1. Per germline, CDR1 KGHSH and CDR2 LQKENI. The CDR3 covers 16 residues. The part of the CDR3 DNA that was read is TGTGCCAGCTCACCCGGACAGGGGTATCCTAATGAAAAG. Its translation: CASSPGQGYPNEK. The entire CDR3 is CASSPGQGYPNEKLFF.

In the case of this clone: Read data end 3 residues before the CDR3 end; the end is taken from the germline J gene. The genes are TRBV7-8 and TRBJ2-1; D possibly corresponds to TRBD2 (5 bases). CDR1 is SGHVS, CDR2 FQNEAQ, per germline. The CDR3 contains 16 residues. The V end lost 3 bases, the J end lost 9 bases, and 21 bases lay between the germline ends. The CDR3 bases that were read are TGTGCCAGCAGCTTCCCAGCGGTCCCGTCGGGCCGTGAG. Protein: CASSFPAVPSGRE. The full CDR3 reads CASSFPAVPSGREQFF.

This chain's CDR3 is CASSFWRGTYNEQFF. The covered CDR3 bases are TGTGCCAGCAGCTTTTGGCGGGGGACTTACAATGAG. The chain recombines TRBV7-9 with TRBJ2-1, with 7 nucleotides matching TRBD2. The CDR3 goes on 3 residues after the read ends, and that part is filled in from the germline J gene. Germline trimming cut 3 bases from V and 4 bases from J; bases unmatched to any gene: 6. Per germline, CDR1 SEHNR and CDR2 FQNEAQ (reference sequence). CDR3 length: 15 amino acids.

Details on this clone: Read sequence stops 3 residues before the CDR3 end, and the germline J gene provides the missing end. The rearrangement joins TRBV18 to TRBJ2-4; 8 positions match TRBD1. Germline V gene lookup returns CDR1 KGHSH and CDR2 LQKENI. The CDR3 has 15 amino acids. The CDR3: CASSITGGSNYGQYF. CDR3 DNA, as far as it was read: TGTGCCAGCTCAATCACAGGGGGTTCTAACTATGGT.

On this clone itself: The CDR3 goes on 3 residues after the read ends, and that part is filled in from the germline J gene. This CDR3 is also generated by other DNA sequences in the sample. The J gene is TRBJ1-2, the V gene TRBV5-1; TRBD1 matches at 8 bases. This CDR3 spans 13 amino acids. The V gene's germline CDR1 is SGHRS and CDR2 YFSETQ. V dropped 4 bases and J dropped 3; count of bases not matched to a gene: 2. The DNA read from the CDR3 is TGCGCCAGCAGCCTGGACAGGGACTATGGC. It is translated as CASSLDRDYG. The full CDR3 reads CASSLDRDYGYTF.

Turning to this clone: The CDR3 extends 3 residues past the end of the read, so its final part is completed from the germline J gene. The chain recombines TRBV20-1 with TRBJ2-7, with 8 positions matching TRBD1. The CDR3 length is 13 residues. Trimming cost V 6 bases and J 0 bases; bases outside gene matches: 4. Germline assignment: CDR1 DFQATT and CDR2 SNEGSKA (reference sequence). The CDR3 sequence is CSARQGSSYEQYF. Partial CDR3 DNA: TGCAGTGCACGACAGGGGAGCTCCTACGAG.

A remark on this clone: The CDR3 end lies 3 residues beyond the end of the read and is filled in from the germline J gene. V is TRBV5-1 and J is TRBJ2-2, with 7 bases identical to TRBD1. The CDR3 length is 14 residues. V lost 6 bases to trimming and J lost 6 bases; unmatched junction nucleotides: 8. Per the germline V gene, CDR1 is SGHRS and CDR2 is YFSETQ. CDR3 DNA (partial): TGCGCCAGCAACGGACAGGCAAGAGCCGGGGAG. This encodes CASNGQARAGE. The entire CDR3 protein reads CASNGQARAGELFF. Together with reference TRBV5-1 and TRBJ2-2, the CDR3 gives the full variable domain: KAGVTQTPRYLIKTRGQQVTLSCSPISGHRSVSWYQQTPGQGLQFLFEYFSETQRNKGNFPGRFSGRQFSNSRSEMNVSTLELGDSALYLCASNGQARAGELFFGEGSRLTVL.

A word on this clone: Read sequence stops 3 residues before the CDR3 end, and the germline J gene provides the missing end. V is TRBV19 and J is TRBJ1-2, with 7 bases that match TRBD1. This CDR3 has 14 amino acids. Unmatched junction bases numbered 5, after V lost 3 bases and J lost 4 bases. Germline CDR1 LNHDA, CDR2 SQIVND (reference sequence). This CDR3 is CASSMTGFFYGYTF. CDR3 DNA (partial): TGTGCCAGTAGTATGACAGGGTTTTTCTATGGC.

About this clone itself: The CDR3 extends 3 residues past the end of the read, so its final part is completed from the germline J gene. The rearrangement links TRBV29-1 to TRBJ1-5; the D gene is possibly TRBD1 (6 bases). Trimming removed 5 bases from V and 1 base from J, with 12 bases in between. The CDR3 runs 14 residues. CDR1 is SQVTM, CDR2 ANQGSEA, per germline. Incomplete CDR3 DNA: TGCAGCGTTCGCACGCAGGGGAGCAATCAGCCC. The encoded protein is CSVRTQGSNQP. The full CDR3 is CSVRTQGSNQPQHF.

As concerns this clone: The read stops 3 residues short of the end of the CDR3; the missing end is completed from the germline J gene. V and J are TRBV11-3 and TRBJ1-3; the match to TRBD1 covers 8 bases. This CDR3 region has 15 residues. After removal of 5 bases from V and 2 bases from J, the junction contained 5 bases not matched to a gene. Germline CDR1 is SGHNT and CDR2 is YENEEA. The DNA read from the CDR3 is TGTGCCAGCAGCCCTGGACAGGGCCCTGGAAACACC. As protein: CASSPGQGPGNT. The whole CDR3 protein reads CASSPGQGPGNTIYF.

The CDR3 DNA, read in part, is TGTGCCAGCAGCTTAGCGGACAGAGCCTACGAG. This codes for CASSLADRAYE. The whole CDR3 sequence is CASSLADRAYEQYF. The J gene is TRBJ2-7, the V gene TRBV7-8; maybe TRBD1 (6 bases). The CDR3 end is not reached by the read, which stops 3 residues before it; the germline J gene fills it in. The CDR3 covers 14 residues. Germline V lookup: CDR1 SGHVS, CDR2 FQNEAQ. The V gene lost 0 bases and the J gene lost 2 bases, with 8 bases spanning the gap.

Note on this clone: Read data end 3 residues before the CDR3 end; the end is taken from the germline J gene. This rearrangement joins TRBV7-2 to TRBJ2-6; D is perhaps TRBD1 (5 bases). Trimming shortened V by 6 bases and J by 5 bases, and 5 bases separated the two germline ends. Germline loops: CDR1 SGHTA, CDR2 FQGNSA. The CDR3 has 12 amino acids. The sequenced part of the CDR3 DNA is TGTGCCAGCAGGGACAGGGCCAACGTC. This translates into CASRDRANV. The full CDR3 is CASRDRANVLTF.

A remark on this clone: The read is 3 residues too short to cover the CDR3 end, so that end is filled in from the germline J gene. The chain employs TRBV7-9 and TRBJ2-4; TRBD1 or TRBD2 may be the D gene (5 bases each). Germline V gene lookup returns CDR1 SEHNR and CDR2 FQNEAQ (reference sequence). The CDR3 is made up of 13 amino acids. CDR3 DNA, as far as it was read: TGTGCCAGCAGCTTAGGAGAGGGGAACGGT. The encoded protein is CASSLGEGNG. The entire CDR3 reads CASSLGEGNGQYF.